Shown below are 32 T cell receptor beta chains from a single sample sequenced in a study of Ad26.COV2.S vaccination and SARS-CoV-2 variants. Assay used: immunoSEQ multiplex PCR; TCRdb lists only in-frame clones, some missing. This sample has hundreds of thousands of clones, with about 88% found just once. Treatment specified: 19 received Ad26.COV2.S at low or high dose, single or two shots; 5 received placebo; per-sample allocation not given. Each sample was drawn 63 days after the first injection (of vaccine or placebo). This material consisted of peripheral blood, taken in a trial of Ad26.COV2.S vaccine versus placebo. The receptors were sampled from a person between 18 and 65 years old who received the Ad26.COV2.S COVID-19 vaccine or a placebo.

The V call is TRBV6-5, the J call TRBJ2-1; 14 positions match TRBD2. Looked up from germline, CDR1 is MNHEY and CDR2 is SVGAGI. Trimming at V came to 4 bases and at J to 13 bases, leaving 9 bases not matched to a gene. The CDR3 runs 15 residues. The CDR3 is CASSSGLAGVADQFF. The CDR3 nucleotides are TGTGCCAGCAGTTCGGGACTAGCGGGAGTTGCGGACCAGTTCTTC.

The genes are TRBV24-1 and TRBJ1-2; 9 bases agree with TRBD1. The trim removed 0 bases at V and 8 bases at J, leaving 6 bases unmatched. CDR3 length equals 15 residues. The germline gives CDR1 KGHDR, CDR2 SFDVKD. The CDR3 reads CATSDLQDRGSGYTF. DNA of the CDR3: TGTGCCACCAGTGATTTGCAGGACAGGGGTTCGGGCTACACCTTC.

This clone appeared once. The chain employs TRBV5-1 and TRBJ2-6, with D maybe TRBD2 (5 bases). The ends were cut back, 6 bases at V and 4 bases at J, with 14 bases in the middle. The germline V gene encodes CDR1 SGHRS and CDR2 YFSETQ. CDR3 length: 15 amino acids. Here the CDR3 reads CASTPGGSGANVLTF. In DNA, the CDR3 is TGCGCCAGCACCCCCGGAGGATCCGGGGCCAACGTCCTGACTTTC. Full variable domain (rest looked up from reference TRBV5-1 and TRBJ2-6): KAGVTQTPRYLIKTRGQQVTLSCSPISGHRSVSWYQQTPGQGLQFLFEYFSETQRNKGNFPGRFSGRQFSNSRSEMNVSTLELGDSALYLCASTPGGSGANVLTFGAGSRLTVL.

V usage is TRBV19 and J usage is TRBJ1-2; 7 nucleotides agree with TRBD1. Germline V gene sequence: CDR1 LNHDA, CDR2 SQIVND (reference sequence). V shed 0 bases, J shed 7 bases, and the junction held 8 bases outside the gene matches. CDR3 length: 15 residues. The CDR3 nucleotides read TGTGCCAGTAGTATAGACAGGGGGTTCTCCTCTGGCTACACCTTC. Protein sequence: CASSIDRGFSSGYTF.

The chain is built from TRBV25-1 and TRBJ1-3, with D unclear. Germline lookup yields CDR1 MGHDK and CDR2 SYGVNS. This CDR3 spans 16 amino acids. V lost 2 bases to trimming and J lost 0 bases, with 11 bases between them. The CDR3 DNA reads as TGTGCCAGCAGTGAAGTATCAGCAGGCTCTGGAAACACCATATATTTT. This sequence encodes CASSEVSAGSGNTIYF.

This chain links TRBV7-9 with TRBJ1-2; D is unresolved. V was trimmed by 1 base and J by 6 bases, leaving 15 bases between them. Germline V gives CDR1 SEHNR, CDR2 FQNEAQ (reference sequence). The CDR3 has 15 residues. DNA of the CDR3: TGTGCCAGCAGCTTAGGCCCAAACCCAAGGAATGGCTACACCTTC. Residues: CASSLGPNPRNGYTF. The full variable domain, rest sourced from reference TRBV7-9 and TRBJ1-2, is DTGVSQNPRHKITKRGQNVTFRCDPISEHNRLYWYRQTLGQGPEFLTYFQNEAQLEKSRLLSDRFSAERPKGSFSTLEIQRTEQGDSAMYLCASSLGPNPRNGYTFGSGTRLTVV.

The CDR3, as DNA: TGTGCCAGTAGTATGTACAGGGACGGTGAAAAACTGTTTTTT. This encodes CASSMYRDGEKLFF. The gene calls are TRBV19 and TRBJ1-4, with TRBD1 as a possible D gene (6 bases). Trimming took 3 bases from V and 7 from J, leaving 12 bases between them. The length of the CDR3 is 14 residues. The germline V gene has CDR1 LNHDA and CDR2 SQIVND (reference sequence). The entire variable domain, with the rest obtained from reference TRBV19 and TRBJ1-4, is as follows: DGGITQSPKYLFRKEGQNVTLSCEQNLNHDAMYWYRQDPGQGLRLIYYSQIVNDFQKGDIAEGYSVSREKKESFPLTVTSAQKNPTAFYLCASSMYRDGEKLFFGSGTQLSVL.

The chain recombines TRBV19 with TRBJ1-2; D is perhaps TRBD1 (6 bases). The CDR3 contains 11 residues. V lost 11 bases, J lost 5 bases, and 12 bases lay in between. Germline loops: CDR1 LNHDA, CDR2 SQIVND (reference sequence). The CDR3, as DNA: TGTGCCGCTACACAGGGATATGGCTACACCTTC. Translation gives CAATQGYGYTF.

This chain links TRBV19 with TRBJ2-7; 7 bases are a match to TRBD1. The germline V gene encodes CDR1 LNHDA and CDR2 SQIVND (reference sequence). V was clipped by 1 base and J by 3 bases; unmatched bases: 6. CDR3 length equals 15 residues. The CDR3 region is CASSIGGQLSYEQYF. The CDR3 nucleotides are TGTGCCAGTAGTATAGGGGGACAGCTCAGCTACGAGCAGTACTTC.

The CDR3 coding sequence is TGTGCCAGCAGCCCCCGAAGCGCCACCGGGGAGCTGTTTTTT. Amino acid sequence: CASSPRSATGELFF. V usage is TRBV3-1 (or the pseudogene TRBV3-2) and J usage is TRBJ2-2; no clear D gene. CDR1 and CDR2 (germline): LGHDT, YNNKEL (reference sequence). The CDR3 length is 14 residues. Trimming left V 4 bases short and J 4 bases short, with 10 bases between.

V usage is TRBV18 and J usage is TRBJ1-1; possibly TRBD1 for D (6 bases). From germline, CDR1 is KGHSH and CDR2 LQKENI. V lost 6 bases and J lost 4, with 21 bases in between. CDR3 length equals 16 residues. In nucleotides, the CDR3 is TGTGCCAGCTCTTTAGAGCGTCCGGGGGCGATCACTGAAGCTTTCTTT. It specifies CASSLERPGAITEAFF.

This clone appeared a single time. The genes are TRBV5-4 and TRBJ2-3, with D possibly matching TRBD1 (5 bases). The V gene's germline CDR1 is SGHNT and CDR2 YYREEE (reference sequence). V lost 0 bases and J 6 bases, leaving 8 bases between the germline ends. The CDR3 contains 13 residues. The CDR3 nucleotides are TGTGCCAGCAGCTTGGAGGGGTCCGATACGCAGTATTTT. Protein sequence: CASSLEGSDTQYF. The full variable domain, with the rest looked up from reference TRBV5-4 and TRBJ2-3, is ETGVTQSPTHLIKTRGQQVTLRCSSQSGHNTVSWYQQALGQGPQFIFQYYREEENGRGNFPPRFSGLQFPNYSSELNVNALELDDSALYLCASSLEGSDTQYFGPGTRLTVL.

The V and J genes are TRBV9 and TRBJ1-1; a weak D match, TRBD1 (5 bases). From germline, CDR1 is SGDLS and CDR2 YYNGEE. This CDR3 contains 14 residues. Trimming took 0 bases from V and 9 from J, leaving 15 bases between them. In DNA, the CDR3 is TGTGCCAGCAGCGTAGATCCACATCAGGGTAAAGCTTTCTTT. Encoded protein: CASSVDPHQGKAFF.

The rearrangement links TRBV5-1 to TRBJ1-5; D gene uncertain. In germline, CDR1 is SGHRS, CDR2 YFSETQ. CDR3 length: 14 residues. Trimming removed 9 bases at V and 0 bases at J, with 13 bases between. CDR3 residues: CAIARTYSNQPQHF. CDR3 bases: TGCGCCATCGCAAGGACTTATAGCAATCAGCCCCAGCATTTT.

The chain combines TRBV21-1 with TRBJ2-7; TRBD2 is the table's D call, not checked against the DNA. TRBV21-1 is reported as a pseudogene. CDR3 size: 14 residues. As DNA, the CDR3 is TGTGCCAGCAGCACAAACCTGAGAAGCTACGAGCAGTACTTC. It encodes CASSTNLRSYEQYF.

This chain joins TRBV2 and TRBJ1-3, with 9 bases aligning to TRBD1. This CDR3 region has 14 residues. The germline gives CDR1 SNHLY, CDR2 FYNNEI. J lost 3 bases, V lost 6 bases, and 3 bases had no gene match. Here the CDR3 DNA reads TGTGCCAGCAGCCGGGACAGGGTTGGAAACACCATATATTTT. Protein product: CASSRDRVGNTIYF.

CDR3: CASSEHRTVNTEAFF. CDR3 nucleotides: TGTGCCAGCAGTGAACATAGGACAGTGAACACTGAAGCTTTCTTT. The chain couples TRBV6-1 to TRBJ1-1, with D tentatively TRBD1 (6 bases). The CDR3 is 15 residues long. CDR1 MNHNS and CDR2 SASEGT come from the germline V gene. Trimming shortened V by 2 bases and J by 0 bases, and 10 bases separated the two germline ends.

The CDR3 protein is CASSAYEKLFF. CDR3 DNA: TGTGCCAGCAGTGCCTATGAAAAACTGTTTTTT. This chain connects TRBV2 to TRBJ1-4; D is unresolved. Trimming removed 4 bases from V and 6 bases from J, with 3 bases in between. Germline-derived CDR1 and CDR2 are SNHLY and FYNNEI. The CDR3 length is 11 residues.

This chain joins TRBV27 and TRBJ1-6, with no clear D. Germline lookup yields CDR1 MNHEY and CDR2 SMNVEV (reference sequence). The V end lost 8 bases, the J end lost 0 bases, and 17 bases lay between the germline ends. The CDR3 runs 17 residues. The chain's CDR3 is CASGPWGFRSYNSPLHF. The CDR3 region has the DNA TGTGCCAGCGGACCGTGGGGATTTCGCTCCTATAATTCACCCCTCCACTTT.

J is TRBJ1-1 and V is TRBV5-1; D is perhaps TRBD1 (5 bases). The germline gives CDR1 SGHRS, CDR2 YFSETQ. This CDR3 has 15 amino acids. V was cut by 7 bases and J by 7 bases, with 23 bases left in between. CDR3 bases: TGCGCCAGCGCCAGTAAAGGCAACCCTGGGGGTGAAGCTTTCTTT. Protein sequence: CASASKGNPGGEAFF. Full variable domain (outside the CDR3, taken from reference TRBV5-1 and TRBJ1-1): KAGVTQTPRYLIKTRGQQVTLSCSPISGHRSVSWYQQTPGQGLQFLFEYFSETQRNKGNFPGRFSGRQFSNSRSEMNVSTLELGDSALYLCASASKGNPGGEAFFGQGTRLTVV.

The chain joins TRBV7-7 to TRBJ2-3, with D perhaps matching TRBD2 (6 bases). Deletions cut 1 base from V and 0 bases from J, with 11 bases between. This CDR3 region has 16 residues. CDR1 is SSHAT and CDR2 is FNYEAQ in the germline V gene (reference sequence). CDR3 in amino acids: CASSLGLARSTDTQYF. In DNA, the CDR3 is TGTGCCAGCAGCTTAGGGCTAGCGAGAAGCACAGATACGCAGTATTTT.

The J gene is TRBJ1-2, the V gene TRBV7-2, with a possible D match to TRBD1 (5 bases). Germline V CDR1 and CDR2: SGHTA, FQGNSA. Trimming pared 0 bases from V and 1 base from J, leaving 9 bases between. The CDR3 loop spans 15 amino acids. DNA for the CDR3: TGTGCCAGCAGCTTAGCCAGGGCCCTTAACTATGGCTACACCTTC. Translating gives CASSLARALNYGYTF.

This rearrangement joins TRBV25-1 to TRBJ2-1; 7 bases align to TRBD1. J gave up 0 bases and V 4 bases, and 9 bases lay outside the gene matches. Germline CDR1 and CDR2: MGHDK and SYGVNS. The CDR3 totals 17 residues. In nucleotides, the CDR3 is TGTGCCAGCAGTGGGGCCACGACAGGGTTCTCCTACAATGAGCAGTTCTTC. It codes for CASSGATTGFSYNEQFF.

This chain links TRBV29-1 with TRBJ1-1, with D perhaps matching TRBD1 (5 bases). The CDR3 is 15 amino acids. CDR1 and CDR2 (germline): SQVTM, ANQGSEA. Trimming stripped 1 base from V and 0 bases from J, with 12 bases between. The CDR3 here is CSVEGVGGVNTEAFF. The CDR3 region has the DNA TGCAGCGTTGAAGGGGTCGGGGGGGTGAACACTGAAGCTTTCTTT.

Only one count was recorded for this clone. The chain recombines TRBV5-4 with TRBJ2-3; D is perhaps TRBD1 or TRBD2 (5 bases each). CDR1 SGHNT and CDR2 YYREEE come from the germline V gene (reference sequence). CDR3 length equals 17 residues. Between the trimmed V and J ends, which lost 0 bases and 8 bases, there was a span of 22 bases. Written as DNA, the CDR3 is TGTGCCAGCAGCTTGGGATGGACGGGGACCCTTACTGTTACGCAGTATTTT. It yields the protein CASSLGWTGTLTVTQYF.

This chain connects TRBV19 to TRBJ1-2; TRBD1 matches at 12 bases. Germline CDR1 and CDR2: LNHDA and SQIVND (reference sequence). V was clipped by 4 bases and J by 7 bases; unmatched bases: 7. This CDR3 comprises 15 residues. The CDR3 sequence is CASSTPGQGAFGYTF. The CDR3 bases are TGTGCCAGTAGTACCCCGGGACAGGGGGCTTTTGGCTACACCTTC.

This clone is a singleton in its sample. In DNA, the CDR3 is TGTGCCAGCAGTACGCTGTCCTCATTAAACACCGGGGAGCTGTTTTTT. Amino acids: CASSTLSSLNTGELFF. The V and J genes are TRBV27 and TRBJ2-2; D gene ambiguous. The CDR3 consists of 16 residues. Trimming shortened V by 5 bases and J by 2 bases, and 15 bases separated the two germline ends. Germline assignment: CDR1 MNHEY and CDR2 SMNVEV (reference sequence).

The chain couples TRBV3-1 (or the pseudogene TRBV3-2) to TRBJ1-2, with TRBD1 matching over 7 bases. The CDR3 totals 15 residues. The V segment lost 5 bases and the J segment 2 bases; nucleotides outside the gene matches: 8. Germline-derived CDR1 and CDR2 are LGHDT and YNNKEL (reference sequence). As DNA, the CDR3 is TGTGCCAGCAGCGATAGACAGGGAAGAAACTATGGCTACACCTTC. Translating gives CASSDRQGRNYGYTF.

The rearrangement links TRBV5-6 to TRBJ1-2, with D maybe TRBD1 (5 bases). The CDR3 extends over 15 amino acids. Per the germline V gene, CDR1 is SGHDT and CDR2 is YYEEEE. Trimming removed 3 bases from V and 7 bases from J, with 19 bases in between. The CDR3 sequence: CASSWARGATAGYTF. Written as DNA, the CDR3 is TGTGCCAGCAGCTGGGCGAGGGGAGCGACGGCTGGCTACACCTTC.

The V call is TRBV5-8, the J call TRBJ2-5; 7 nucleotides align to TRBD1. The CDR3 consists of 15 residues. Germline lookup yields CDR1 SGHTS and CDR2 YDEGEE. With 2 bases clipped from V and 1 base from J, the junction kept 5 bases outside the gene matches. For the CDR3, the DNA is TGTGCCAGCAGCTTTGCCCCAGGGGGCCAAGAGACCCAGTACTTC. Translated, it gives CASSFAPGGQETQYF.

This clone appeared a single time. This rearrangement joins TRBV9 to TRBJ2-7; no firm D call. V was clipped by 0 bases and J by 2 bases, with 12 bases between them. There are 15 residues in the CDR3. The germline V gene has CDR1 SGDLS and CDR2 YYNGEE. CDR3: CASSVDSGSTYEQYF. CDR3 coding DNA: TGTGCCAGCAGCGTAGACTCGGGTTCGACCTACGAGCAGTACTTC.

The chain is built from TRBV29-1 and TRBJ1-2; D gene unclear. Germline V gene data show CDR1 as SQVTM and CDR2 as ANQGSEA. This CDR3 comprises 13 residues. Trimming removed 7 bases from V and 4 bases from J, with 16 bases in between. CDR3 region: CSGAAQELYGYTF. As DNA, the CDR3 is TGCAGCGGTGCCGCTCAGGAGCTCTATGGCTACACCTTC.